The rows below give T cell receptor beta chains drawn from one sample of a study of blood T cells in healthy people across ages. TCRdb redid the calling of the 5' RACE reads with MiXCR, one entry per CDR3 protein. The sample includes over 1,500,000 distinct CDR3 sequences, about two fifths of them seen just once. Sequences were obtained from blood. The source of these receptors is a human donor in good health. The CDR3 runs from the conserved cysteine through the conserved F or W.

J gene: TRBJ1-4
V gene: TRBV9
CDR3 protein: CASSVHSDSAGKLFF

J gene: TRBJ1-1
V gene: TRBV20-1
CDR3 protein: CSATAVAEGTEAFF

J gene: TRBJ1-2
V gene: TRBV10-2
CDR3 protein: CASSPSGDSYGYTF

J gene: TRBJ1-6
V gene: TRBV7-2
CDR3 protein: CASSSRTGQEYLLGYSPLHF

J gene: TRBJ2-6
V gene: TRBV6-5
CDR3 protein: CASSPRHAGANVLTF

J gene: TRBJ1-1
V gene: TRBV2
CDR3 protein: CASRTRNNAFF

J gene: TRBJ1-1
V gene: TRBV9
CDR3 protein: CASSIRLNTEAFF

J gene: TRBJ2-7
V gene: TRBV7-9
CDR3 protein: CASSLAMSGYEQYF

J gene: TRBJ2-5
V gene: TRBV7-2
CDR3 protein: CASSLGPRRETQYF

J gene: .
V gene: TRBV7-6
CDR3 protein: CASSLGRTAYNEQYF

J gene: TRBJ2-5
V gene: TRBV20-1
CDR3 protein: CSAAGTYQETQYF

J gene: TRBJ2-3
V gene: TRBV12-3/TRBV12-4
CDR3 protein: CASSLTSLSTQYF

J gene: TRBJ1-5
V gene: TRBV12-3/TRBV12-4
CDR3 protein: CASSLGGARSNQPQHF

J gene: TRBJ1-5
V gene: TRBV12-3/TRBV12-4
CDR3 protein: CASSLSRAGNQPQHF

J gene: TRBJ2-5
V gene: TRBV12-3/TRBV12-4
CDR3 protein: CASSFLASETQYF

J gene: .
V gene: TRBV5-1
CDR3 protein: CASSVGTGAHEQYF

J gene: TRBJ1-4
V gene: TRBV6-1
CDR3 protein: CASTPGTTNEKLFF

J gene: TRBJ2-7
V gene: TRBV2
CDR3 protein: CASSSTGAEQYF

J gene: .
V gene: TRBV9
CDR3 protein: CASSVGQDSPSEQYF

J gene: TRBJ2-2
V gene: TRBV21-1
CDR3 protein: CASSKTPGLAGEYTGELFF

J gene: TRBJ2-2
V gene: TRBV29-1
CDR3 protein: CSVDHDGELFF

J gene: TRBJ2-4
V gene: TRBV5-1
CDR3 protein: CASKTNRSPRYF

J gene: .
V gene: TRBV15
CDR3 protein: CATSRDGLAGYEQYF

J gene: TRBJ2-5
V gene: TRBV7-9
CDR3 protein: CASSSSILAGAEILQETQYF

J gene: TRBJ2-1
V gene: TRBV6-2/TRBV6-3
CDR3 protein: CASRASGGAEQFF

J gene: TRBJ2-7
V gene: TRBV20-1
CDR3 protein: CSARSQGSVAYEQYF

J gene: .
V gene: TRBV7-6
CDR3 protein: CASSATTEYQETQFF

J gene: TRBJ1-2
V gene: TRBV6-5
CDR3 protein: CASRYRQGSYGYTF

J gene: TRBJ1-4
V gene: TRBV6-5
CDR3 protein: CASSRGSRAGELFF

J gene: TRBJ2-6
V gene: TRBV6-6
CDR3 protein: CASSHRGPSGANVLTF

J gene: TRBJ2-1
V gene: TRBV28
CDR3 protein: CASSSPSGGKYNEQFF

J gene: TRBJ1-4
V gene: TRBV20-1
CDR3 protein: CSASHPPWEKLFF

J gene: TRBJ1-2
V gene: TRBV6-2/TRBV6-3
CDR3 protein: CASRSTGFRGYGYTF

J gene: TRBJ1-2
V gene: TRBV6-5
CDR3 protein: CASSEFIGVNYGYTF

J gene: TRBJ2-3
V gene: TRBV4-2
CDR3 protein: CASSAGGGDADTQYF

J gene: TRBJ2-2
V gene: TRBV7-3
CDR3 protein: CASSLDNTGELFF

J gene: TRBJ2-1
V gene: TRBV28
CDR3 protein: CACSRTGGQGEQFF

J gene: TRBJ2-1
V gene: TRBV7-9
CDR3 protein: CAHRGLAGGYDTNEQFF

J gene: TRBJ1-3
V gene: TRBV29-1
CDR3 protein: CSVEVPGNTIYF

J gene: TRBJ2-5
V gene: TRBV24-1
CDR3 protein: CATRGTGVRETQYF

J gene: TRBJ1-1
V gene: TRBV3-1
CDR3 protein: CVSSQESLPLVNTEAFF

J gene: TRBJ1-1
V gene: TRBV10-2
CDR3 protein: CASRDSQNNAEAFF

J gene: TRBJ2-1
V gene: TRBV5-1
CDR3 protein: CASSEPTGAHNEQFF

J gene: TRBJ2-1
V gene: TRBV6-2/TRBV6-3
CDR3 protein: CASSYSARDSSYNEQFF

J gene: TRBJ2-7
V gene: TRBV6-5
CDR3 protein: CASSYSARPYEQYF

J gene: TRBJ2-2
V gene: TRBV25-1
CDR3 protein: CASSEVGQGVSGELFF

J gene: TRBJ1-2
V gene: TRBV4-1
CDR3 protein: CASSAEVGGYTF

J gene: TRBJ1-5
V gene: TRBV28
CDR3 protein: CAGKTGLTNQPQHF